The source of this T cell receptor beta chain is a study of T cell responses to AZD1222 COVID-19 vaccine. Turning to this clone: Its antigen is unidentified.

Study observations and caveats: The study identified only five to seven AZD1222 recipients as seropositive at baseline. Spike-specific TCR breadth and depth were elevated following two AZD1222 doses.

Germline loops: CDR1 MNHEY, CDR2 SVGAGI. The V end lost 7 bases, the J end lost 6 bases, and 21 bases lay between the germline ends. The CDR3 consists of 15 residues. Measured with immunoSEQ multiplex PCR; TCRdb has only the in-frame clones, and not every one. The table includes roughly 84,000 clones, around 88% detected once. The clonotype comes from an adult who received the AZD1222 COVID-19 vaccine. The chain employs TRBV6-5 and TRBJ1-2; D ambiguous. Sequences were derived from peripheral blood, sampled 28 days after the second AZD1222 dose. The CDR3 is CASTPTPGREDGYTF. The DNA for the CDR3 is TGTGCCAGCACCCCGACCCCTGGGCGAGAGGATGGCTACACCTTC.